Presented here are 20 T cell receptor beta chains from one specimen sequenced in a study of blood T cell repertoires in COVID-19. Using immunoSEQ multiplex PCR, the repertoire was profiled, and TCRdb retains in-frame clones only, with some absent. The table shows over 200,000 clones, with 65% to 85% occurring only once. The sample taken for sequencing was peripheral blood. The receptors were gathered from a man at least 80 years old with acute or convalescent COVID-19.

The chain is built from TRBV5-1 and TRBJ2-7; 10 positions agree with TRBD2. After removal of 3 bases from V and 2 bases from J, the junction contained 5 bases not matched to a gene. This CDR3 has 15 residues. Germline V gene sequence: CDR1 SGHRS, CDR2 YFSETQ. The CDR3 loop is CASSSPGTSAYEQYF. DNA for the CDR3: TGCGCCAGCAGCTCACCCGGGACTAGCGCCTACGAGCAGTACTTC. Looking up the rest from reference TRBV5-1 and TRBJ2-7 gives the full variable domain: KAGVTQTPRYLIKTRGQQVTLSCSPISGHRSVSWYQQTPGQGLQFLFEYFSETQRNKGNFPGRFSGRQFSNSRSEMNVSTLELGDSALYLCASSSPGTSAYEQYFGPGTRLTVT.

V gene TRBV11-2 combines with J gene TRBJ2-5; tentative D call: TRBD1 (5 bases). V shed 5 bases and J shed 5 bases, with 9 bases lying between them. The CDR3 consists of 12 residues. Looked up from germline, CDR1 is SGHAT and CDR2 is FQNNGV. The CDR3 DNA is TGTGCCAGCAGCCCACACAGGGAGACCCAGTACTTC. Protein product: CASSPHRETQYF.

This clone was seen just once. The chain uses TRBV2 and TRBJ2-3; D gene ambiguous. V dropped 7 bases and J dropped 3 bases, with 11 bases sitting between them. Per germline, CDR1 SNHLY and CDR2 FYNNEI. The CDR3 length is 13 residues. The CDR3 DNA reads as TGTGCCAGCATTAACATTTGGACAGATACGCAGTATTTT. Encoded protein: CASINIWTDTQYF.

J is TRBJ1-1 and V is TRBV27, with TRBD1 as a possible D gene (6 bases). The V and J ends lost 8 bases and 6 bases respectively, with 19 bases between them. The CDR3 extends over 14 amino acids. Germline loops: CDR1 MNHEY, CDR2 SMNVEV (reference sequence). The CDR3 reads CASSQWGGLAEAFF. The CDR3 DNA follows: TGTGCCAGCTCCCAGTGGGGGGGGCTCGCTGAAGCTTTCTTT.

In this sample, this clone turned up once. Additional DNA sequences in this sample encode the identical CDR3. CDR3 in amino acids: CASSETGMNTEAFF. The CDR3 bases are TGTGCCAGCAGTGAAACAGGTATGAACACTGAAGCTTTCTTT. The V call is TRBV6-1, the J call TRBJ1-1, with D maybe TRBD1 (5 bases). V was trimmed by 2 bases and J by 0 bases, leaving 7 bases between them. This CDR3 has 14 amino acids. CDR1 and CDR2 (germline): MNHNS, SASEGT.

In nucleotides, the CDR3 is TGTGCCAGCAGCGTAGGACAGGGTTGGGCCGGGGAGCTGTTTTTT. As protein: CASSVGQGWAGELFF. V and J are TRBV9 and TRBJ2-2, with 7 bases fitting TRBD1. Germline loops: CDR1 SGDLS, CDR2 YYNGEE. V was pared by 0 bases and J by 6 bases, with 5 bases of the junction left unmatched. This CDR3 region has 15 residues.

V and J are TRBV7-6 and TRBJ2-5; a weak D match, TRBD1 (7 bases). The germline gives CDR1 SGHVS, CDR2 FNYEAQ. This CDR3 contains 16 residues. V lost 3 bases, J lost 2 bases, and 16 bases lay in between. CDR3: CASSFLAGQRQETQYF. CDR3 DNA sequence: TGTGCCAGCAGCTTCTTGGCGGGACAGAGACAAGAGACCCAGTACTTC.

CDR3 DNA: TGTGCCAGCAGTGGTCAGGGGGCTGGAGAGACCCAGTACTTC. Protein: CASSGQGAGETQYF. V is TRBV27 and J is TRBJ2-5; 8 bases line up with TRBD1. V lost 5 bases and J lost 4; bases outside the gene matches: 6. The CDR3 spans 14 residues. Germline values: CDR1 MNHEY, CDR2 SMNVEV (reference sequence).

J is TRBJ1-4 and V is TRBV5-6; 8 nucleotides match TRBD1. Trimming at V came to 1 base and at J to 8 bases, leaving 7 bases not matched to a gene. Germline V lookup: CDR1 SGHDT, CDR2 YYEEEE. The CDR3 runs to 15 residues. This CDR3 is CASSLKQGGIEKLFF. CDR3 nucleotides: TGTGCCAGCAGCTTGAAACAGGGGGGAATCGAAAAACTGTTTTTT.

The genes are TRBV3-1 (or the pseudogene TRBV3-2) and TRBJ2-2; weak D call: TRBD1 (5 bases). The germline CDR1 and CDR2 sequences are LGHDT and YNNKEL (reference sequence). The CDR3 runs to 16 residues. The germline V and J ends were trimmed by 0 bases and 5 bases, with 13 bases remaining between them. The CDR3 bases are TGTGCCAGCAGCCAAGATTGGGGCATTAGGACCGGGGAGCTGTTTTTT. This encodes CASSQDWGIRTGELFF.

This chain joins TRBV28 and TRBJ2-3; 7 bases align to TRBD2. Germline V CDR1 and CDR2: MDHEN, SYDVKM. CDR3 length: 12 residues. The ends lost 3 bases at V and 15 bases at J; junction bases unmatched: 9. This CDR3 reads CASSFVRGTQYF. CDR3 sequence (DNA): TGTGCCAGCAGTTTCGTGCGGGGGACCCAATATTTT.

The J gene is TRBJ2-3, the V gene TRBV28; 7 nucleotides match TRBD2. The CDR3 contains 15 residues. Germline trimming cut 6 bases from V and 2 bases from J; bases unmatched to any gene: 8. Germline V gene data show CDR1 as MDHEN and CDR2 as SYDVKM. Here the CDR3 reads CASSPSGTPTDTQYF. In DNA form, the CDR3 reads TGTGCCAGCAGCCCTAGCGGCACCCCCACAGATACGCAGTATTTT.

The chain employs TRBV19 and TRBJ2-5; maybe TRBD2 (5 bases). The CDR3 extends over 12 amino acids. V dropped 6 bases and J dropped 5 bases, with 10 bases sitting between them. CDR1 is LNHDA, CDR2 SQIVND, per germline (reference sequence). For the CDR3, the DNA is TGTGCCAGTAGGAGACCGGGGGAGACCCAGTACTTC. Translation: CASRRPGETQYF.

The chain is built from TRBV4-1 and TRBJ2-7, with 13 bases identical to TRBD2. The CDR3 is 16 residues long. V trimming: 4 bases; J trimming: 4 bases; junction bases outside the gene matches: 7. Germline V gene lookup returns CDR1 MGHRA and CDR2 YSYEKL. In DNA, the CDR3 is TGCGCCAGCAGCCGAAGGACTAGCGGGAGTCTATACGAGCAGTACTTC. Translating gives CASSRRTSGSLYEQYF.

The rearrangement uses TRBV24-1 and TRBJ2-3, with D hard to call. Trimming stripped 0 bases from V and 1 base from J, with 10 bases between. This CDR3 is 16 amino acids long. Germline loops: CDR1 KGHDR, CDR2 SFDVKD. CDR3 nucleotides: TGTGCCACCAGTGATTTGAGTGCGATCGGCACAGATACGCAGTATTTT. Protein: CATSDLSAIGTDTQYF.

This sequence joins TRBV7-9 and TRBJ2-5; TRBD2 agrees at 10 bases. The CDR3 consists of 16 residues. Germline assignment: CDR1 SEHNR and CDR2 FQNEAQ (reference sequence). V lost 2 bases, J lost 4 bases, and 7 bases stayed unmatched. This chain's CDR3 is CASSLLSGRAAETQYF. CDR3 DNA sequence: TGTGCCAGCAGCTTACTCAGCGGGAGGGCCGCAGAGACCCAGTACTTC.

The chain recombines TRBV5-8 with TRBJ1-5; 8 bases map to TRBD1. The CDR3 is made up of 17 amino acids. The trim removed 0 bases at V and 7 bases at J, leaving 12 bases unmatched. Per germline, CDR1 SGHTS and CDR2 YDEGEE. DNA of the CDR3: TGTGCCAGCAGCTTGGTGGACAGGGCTAGGGTACGGCAGCCCCAGCATTTT. Amino acid sequence: CASSLVDRARVRQPQHF.

This rearrangement joins TRBV28 to TRBJ2-3; 10 bases agree with TRBD1. Per the germline V gene, CDR1 is MDHEN and CDR2 is SYDVKM. The V segment lost 3 bases and the J segment 6 bases; nucleotides outside the gene matches: 6. The CDR3 runs to 15 residues. CDR3 loop: CASSFIRTGGDTQYF. CDR3 DNA: TGTGCCAGCAGTTTCATAAGGACAGGGGGGGATACGCAGTATTTT.

This clone was counted a single time. The chain combines TRBV18 with TRBJ2-7, with D tentatively TRBD2 (5 bases). CDR1 is KGHSH, CDR2 LQKENI, per germline. The CDR3 is made up of 13 amino acids. With 3 bases removed from V and 9 bases from J, the gap between germline ends came to 15 bases. CDR3 sequence reads: CASSPPILEMQYF. The CDR3 bases are TGTGCCAGCTCACCGCCAATACTAGAAATGCAGTACTTC.

In its sample, this clone was seen many times. The V gene is TRBV28, the J gene TRBJ2-3, with 7 bases aligning to TRBD2. This CDR3 region has 18 residues. Germline V gives CDR1 MDHEN, CDR2 SYDVKM. Trimming took 4 bases from V and 6 from J; bases not matched to a gene: 19. The CDR3 DNA reads as TGTGCCAGCAGTTCCCCATTTCGGCTAAGCGGGGACTCGGATACGCAGTATTTT. The encoded protein is CASSSPFRLSGDSDTQYF.